These 6 T cell receptor beta chains originate from one sample sequenced in a study of a mutant IDH1 vaccine in newly diagnosed glioma. Regarding time point: week 23, last vaccination. Every vaccination contained 300 ug of the mutant IDH1 20-mer peptide and was paired with topical imiquimod. Generated by immunoSEQ multiplex PCR, the TCRdb table keeps only in-frame clones and is missing some. Of almost 85,000 clones listed, 70% to 90% are singletons. No antigen has been assigned to these receptors. The source material was PBMCs, sampled from a glioma patient whose treatment included an IDH1 peptide vaccine. The receptors originated from a man aged 30 to 39 with glioma. Some clones in this sample may be carry-over from other donors' samples.

V usage is TRBV28 and J usage is TRBJ1-1, with TRBD1 matching 10 bases. Germline-derived CDR1 and CDR2 are MDHEN and SYDVKM. V dropped 6 bases and J dropped 3; count of bases not matched to a gene: 4. This CDR3 is built from 14 residues. The CDR3 loop reads CASRVGQGDTEAFF. The CDR3 DNA reads TGTGCCAGCAGAGTCGGACAGGGGGACACTGAAGCTTTCTTT.

The chain has TRBV19 and TRBJ2-5; TRBD2 matches 7 bases. Germline-derived CDR1 and CDR2 are LNHDA and SQIVND (reference sequence). The CDR3 extends over 15 amino acids. V lost 5 bases and J lost 2; bases outside the gene matches: 8. CDR3 loop: CASSPQRDLQETQYF. The CDR3 DNA reads as TGTGCCAGTAGTCCCCAGCGGGACTTACAAGAGACCCAGTACTTC. The complete variable domain, with remaining parts taken from reference TRBV19 and TRBJ2-5, reads DGGITQSPKYLFRKEGQNVTLSCEQNLNHDAMYWYRQDPGQGLRLIYYSQIVNDFQKGDIAEGYSVSREKKESFPLTVTSAQKNPTAFYLCASSPQRDLQETQYFGPGTRLLVL.

The chain uses TRBV18 and TRBJ1-1, with D possibly matching TRBD1 (6 bases). CDR1 KGHSH and CDR2 LQKENI come from the germline V gene. Trimming took 2 bases from V and 4 from J, leaving 14 bases between them. The CDR3 loop spans 15 amino acids. The CDR3 region is CASSPEGGPGTEAFF. DNA for the CDR3: TGTGCCAGCTCACCAGAGGGGGGACCGGGCACTGAAGCTTTCTTT.

This chain uses TRBV5-1 with TRBJ1-1; D gene uncertain. CDR1 and CDR2 (germline): SGHRS, YFSETQ. This CDR3 contains 11 residues. V lost 2 bases to trimming and J lost 8 bases, with 7 bases between them. The CDR3 is CASSLGGEAFF. CDR3 DNA: TGCGCCAGCAGCTTAGGAGGGGAAGCTTTCTTT.

The V gene is TRBV6-6, the J gene TRBJ1-1; D call uncertain. The CDR3 has 14 amino acids. V shed 5 bases and J shed 3 bases, with 13 bases lying between them. The germline CDR1 and CDR2 sequences are MNHNY and SVGAGI (reference sequence). CDR3 nucleotides: TGTGCCAGCAGTCCCACCAAACGGGACACTGAAGCTTTCTTT. As protein: CASSPTKRDTEAFF.

In this sample, this clone turned up a few times. The chain carries TRBV5-5 and TRBJ1-3; D gene uncertain. The CDR3 runs to 12 residues. V was pared by 2 bases and J by 4 bases, with 4 bases between. Germline lookup yields CDR1 SGHKS and CDR2 YYEKEE (reference sequence). The CDR3 DNA reads TGTGCCAGCAGCTTCTCGGGAAACACCATATATTTT. This translates into CASSFSGNTIYF.